Listed below are T cell receptor beta chains from one sample, sequenced in a study of cytomegalovirus exposure and HLA in healthy donors. Measured with immunoSEQ multiplex PCR; TCRdb has only the in-frame clones, and not every one. The sample has about 190,000 clones; 60% to 80% are singletons. Material: PBMCs. These receptors came from a woman aged 18-35 years in good health and CMV-seronegative. Both conserved end residues are part of each CDR3. The D gene is left open where the match is weak. Where a row states a size, it is once, few, many or the class of an expanded clone; other rows omit it.

J,V,size,length,D,CDR3,DNA
TRBJ2-7,TRBV6-1,-,16,TRBD1,CASSESGTGGIYEQYF,TGTGCCAGCAGTGAATCCGGGACAGGGGGAATCTACGAGCAGTACTTC
TRBJ2-3,TRBV11-1,-,14,-,CASSLGFTTDTQYF,TGTGCCAGCAGCTTGGGCTTCACCACAGATACGCAGTATTTT
TRBJ2-3,TRBV7-3,-,14,TRBD1,CASSRTGGTDTQYF,TGTGCCAGCAGCAGGACAGGTGGCACAGATACGCAGTATTTT
TRBJ1-1,TRBV19,-,14,TRBD1,CASSFDRGKTEAFF,TGTGCCAGTAGTTTCGACAGGGGGAAGACTGAAGCTTTCTTT
TRBJ2-2,TRBV28,few,16,-,CASSFPQGSSTGELFF,TGTGCCAGCAGTTTCCCCCAGGGTTCGTCGACCGGGGAGCTGTTTTTT
TRBJ1-1,TRBV19,once,16,-,CASSTYRLTANTEAFF,TGTGCCAGTAGTACTTATCGCCTGACAGCGAACACTGAAGCTTTCTTT
TRBJ2-3,TRBV28,-,17,-,CASSLPRVGEWTDTQYF,TGTGCCAGCAGCTTACCCCGGGTCGGGGAGTGGACAGATACGCAGTATTTT
TRBJ1-6,TRBV7-9,few,13,-,CASSPAGFSPLHF,TGTGCCAGCAGCCCTGCAGGGTTTTCACCCCTCCACTTT
TRBJ1-5,TRBV5-8,-,15,-,CASSLGGSRNQPQHF,TGTGCCAGCAGCTTGGGAGGGTCACGCAATCAGCCCCAGCATTTT
TRBJ2-1,TRBV12-5,-,15,TRBD1,CASGQGTGGYNEQFF,TGTGCTAGTGGTCAGGGGACAGGGGGCTACAATGAGCAGTTCTTC
TRBJ1-2,TRBV28,-,13,-,CASSSLQGKGYTF,TGTGCCAGCAGTTCCCTTCAGGGGAAAGGCTACACCTTC
TRBJ1-1,TRBV6-1,few,12,-,CASSEGQNKAFF,TGTGCCAGCAGTGAAGGACAGAATAAAGCTTTCTTT
TRBJ1-5,TRBV4-1,-,17,TRBD1,CASSQDTFQGEVGPQHF,TGCGCCAGCAGCCAAGATACTTTTCAGGGGGAGGTGGGGCCCCAGCATTTT
TRBJ2-3,TRBV9,-,14,-,CASSVAGSGDTQYF,TGTGCCAGCAGCGTAGCGGGAAGTGGCGATACGCAGTATTTT
TRBJ2-7,TRBV18,-,13,TRBD1,CASSYQGAYEQYF,TGTGCCAGCTCATACCAGGGGGCCTACGAGCAGTACTTC
TRBJ2-5,TRBV27,once,16,TRBD2,CASSLSRSGASRTQYF,TGTGCCAGCAGTTTATCGAGAAGCGGGGCGTCTCGGACCCAGTACTTC
TRBJ1-5,TRBV5-1,-,15,TRBD1,CASSIQGDPGQPQHF,TGCGCCAGCAGCATTCAGGGGGACCCTGGTCAGCCCCAGCATTTT
TRBJ2-7,TRBV27,few,13,-,CASSPLASVKQYF,TGTGCCAGCAGTCCGCTAGCGAGCGTGAAGCAGTACTTC
TRBJ2-5,TRBV5-1,once,16,TRBD2,CASSLAVGTSLETQYF,TGCGCCAGCAGCTTGGCCGTCGGGACTAGTCTGGAGACCCAGTACTTC
TRBJ2-2,TRBV10-3,-,15,-,CAISDPPGSAGELFF,TGTGCCATCAGTGATCCCCCGGGGAGCGCCGGGGAGCTGTTTTTT
TRBJ2-3,TRBV9,-,16,TRBD2,CASSVGLAGFTDTQYF,TGTGCCAGCAGCGTAGGGCTAGCGGGATTCACAGATACGCAGTATTTT
TRBJ2-3,TRBV28,-,15,-,CASSLNTLSTDTQYF,TGTGCCAGCAGTTTAAACACCCTCAGCACAGATACGCAGTATTTT
TRBJ1-4,TRBV7-2,-,15,TRBD1,CASSSVRGQGEKLFF,TGTGCCAGCAGCTCAGTGAGGGGGCAGGGGGAAAAACTGTTTTTT
TRBJ1-1,TRBV2,-,14,TRBD1,CASSGQGRDTEAFF,TGTGCCAGCAGTGGACAGGGCCGCGACACTGAAGCTTTCTTT
TRBJ2-2,TRBV27,few,14,TRBD1,CASSGTANTGELFF,TGTGCCAGCAGTGGGACAGCGAACACCGGGGAGCTGTTTTTT
TRBJ2-1,TRBV5-1,-,16,-,CASSLAITGKYNEQFF,TGCGCCAGCAGCTTGGCCATCACAGGGAAATACAATGAGCAGTTCTTC
TRBJ2-7,TRBV28,few,17,TRBD1,CASSQGRGLYLIYEQYF,TGTGCCAGCAGCCAAGGTAGGGGGCTTTACCTCATCTACGAGCAGTACTTC
TRBJ2-1,TRBV5-1,-,16,-,CASSLVPTHEPNEQFF,TGCGCCAGCAGCTTGGTACCCACTCACGAGCCCAATGAGCAGTTCTTC
TRBJ1-1,TRBV5-1,-,12,TRBD1,CASSGDRAFAFF,TGCGCCAGCAGCGGAGACAGGGCGTTCGCTTTCTTT
TRBJ1-3,TRBV5-1,-,15,-,CASSLDGSSGNTIYF,TGCGCCAGCAGCTTGGACGGGTCCTCTGGAAACACCATATATTTT
TRBJ2-7,TRBV7-9,-,12,-,CASSILASEQYF,TGTGCCAGCAGCATTCTAGCATCCGAGCAGTACTTC
TRBJ1-1,TRBV19,-,14,TRBD1,CASSQGQGYTEAFF,TGTGCCAGTAGTCAGGGACAGGGGTACACTGAAGCTTTCTTT
TRBJ2-3,TRBV6-1,-,14,-,CASSELQGTDTQYF,TGTGCCAGCAGTGAACTACAGGGCACAGATACGCAGTATTTT
TRBJ1-5,TRBV27,-,13,-,CASSYRRDQPQHF,TGTGCCAGCAGTTATCGCAGGGATCAGCCCCAGCATTTT
TRBJ1-3,TRBV19,-,14,-,CASTPVGSGNTIYF,TGTGCCAGTACCCCGGTTGGCTCTGGAAACACCATATATTTT
TRBJ2-7,TRBV7-2,-,14,TRBD1,CASSFGQGEGEQYF,TGTGCCAGCAGCTTCGGACAGGGTGAGGGCGAGCAGTACTTC
TRBJ2-3,TRBV18,-,14,TRBD1,CASSPDRGVKTQYF,TGTGCCAGCTCACCCGACAGGGGAGTGAAAACGCAGTATTTT